This T cell receptor beta chain came from a study of identical twins. The study's findings and limits: Twins showed weaker excess sharing in their beta out-of-frame sequences.

Note on this clonotype: The antigen is undetermined.

Each CDR3 protein gets one entry after TCRdb re-called the 5' RACE reads with MiXCR. In the table there are some 1,600,000 distinct CDR3 sequences, about 32% of which are singletons. With 5 bases removed from V and 2 bases from J, the gap between germline ends came to 9 bases. CDR3 length: 13 amino acids. Germline CDR1 is SQVTM and CDR2 is ANQGSEA. Sequencing was performed on cord blood. This TCR was sampled from a newborn girl in good health. The chain couples TRBV29-1 to TRBJ2-2; a possible D gene is TRBD1 (6 bases). This CDR3 is CSVPGQNTGELFF. The CDR3 DNA is TGCAGCGTTCCGGGACAAAACACCGGGGAGCTGTTTTTT.